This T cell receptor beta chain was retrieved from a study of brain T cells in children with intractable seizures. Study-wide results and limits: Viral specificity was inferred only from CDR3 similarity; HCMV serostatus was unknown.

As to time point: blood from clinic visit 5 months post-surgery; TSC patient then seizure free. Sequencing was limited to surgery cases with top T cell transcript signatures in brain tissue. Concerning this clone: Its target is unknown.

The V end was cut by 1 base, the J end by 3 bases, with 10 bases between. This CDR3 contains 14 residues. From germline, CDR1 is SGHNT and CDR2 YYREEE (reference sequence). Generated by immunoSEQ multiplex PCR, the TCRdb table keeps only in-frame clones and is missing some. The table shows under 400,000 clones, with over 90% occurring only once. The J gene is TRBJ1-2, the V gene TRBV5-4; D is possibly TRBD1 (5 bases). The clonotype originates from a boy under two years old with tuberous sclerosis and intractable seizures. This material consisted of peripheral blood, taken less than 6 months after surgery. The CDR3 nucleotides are TGTGCCAGCAGCTTGACGGGGGACTACTATGGCTACACCTTC. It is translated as CASSLTGDYYGYTF. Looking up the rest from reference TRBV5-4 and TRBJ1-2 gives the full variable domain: ETGVTQSPTHLIKTRGQQVTLRCSSQSGHNTVSWYQQALGQGPQFIFQYYREEENGRGNFPPRFSGLQFPNYSSELNVNALELDDSALYLCASSLTGDYYGYTFGSGTRLTVV.